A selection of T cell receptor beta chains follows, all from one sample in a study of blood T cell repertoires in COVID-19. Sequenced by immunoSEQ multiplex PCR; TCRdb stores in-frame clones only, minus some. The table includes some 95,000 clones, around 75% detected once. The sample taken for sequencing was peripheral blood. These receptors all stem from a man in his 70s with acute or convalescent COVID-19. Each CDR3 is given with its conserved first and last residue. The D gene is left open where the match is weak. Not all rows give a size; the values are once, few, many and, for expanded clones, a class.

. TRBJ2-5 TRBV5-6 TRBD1 CASSALTGGGETQYF TGTGCCAGCAGCGCGTTGACAGGGGGCGGGGAGACCCAGTACTTC
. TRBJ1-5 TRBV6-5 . CASSRGWGNQPQHF TGTGCCAGCAGTCGGGGATGGGGCAATCAGCCCCAGCATTTT
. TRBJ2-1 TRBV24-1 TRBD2 CATSGISGAGSYNEQFF TGTGCCACCAGTGGCATAAGCGGGGCGGGGTCCTACAATGAGCAGTTCTTC
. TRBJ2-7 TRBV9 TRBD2 CASSVSWTSPYEQYF TGTGCCAGCAGCGTAAGCTGGACTAGTCCCTACGAGCAGTACTTC
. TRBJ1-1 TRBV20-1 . CSASAGQPNTEAFF TGCAGTGCTAGTGCGGGACAACCGAACACTGAAGCTTTCTTT
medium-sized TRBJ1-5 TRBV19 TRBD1 CASSLDRGFGQPQHF TGTGCCAGTAGCTTAGACAGGGGTTTTGGTCAGCCCCAGCATTTT
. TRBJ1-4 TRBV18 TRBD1 CASSPITGATNEKLFF TGTGCCAGCTCACCTATTACAGGGGCAACTAATGAAAAACTGTTTTTT
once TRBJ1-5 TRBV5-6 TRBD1 CASSPTGEGNQPQHF TGTGCCAGCAGCCCGACAGGGGAGGGTAATCAGCCCCAGCATTTT
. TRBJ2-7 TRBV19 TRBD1 CASSTGRTGSYEQYF TGTGCCAGTAGTACAGGACGGACAGGCTCCTACGAGCAGTACTTC
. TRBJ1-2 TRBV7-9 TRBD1 CASSVQTGFNYGYTF TGTGCCAGCAGCGTCCAGACAGGGTTCAACTATGGCTACACCTTC
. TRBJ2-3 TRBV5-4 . CASSLGGGNTDTQYF TGTGCCAGCAGCCTAGGGGGGGGAAACACAGATACGCAGTATTTT
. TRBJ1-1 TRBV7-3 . CASSLTGNTEAFF TGTGCCAGCAGCCTTACAGGGAACACTGAAGCTTTCTTT
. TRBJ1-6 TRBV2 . CASSERGGDNSPLHF TGTGCCAGCAGTGAACGGGGAGGGGATAATTCACCCCTCCACTTT
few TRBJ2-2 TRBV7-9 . CASSPRGNTGELFF TGTGCCAGCAGCCCCAGGGGGAACACCGGGGAGCTGTTTTTT
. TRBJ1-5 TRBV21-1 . CASEETGGSDNQPQHF TGTGCCAGCGAAGAAACAGGGGGCAGCGACAATCAGCCCCAGCATTTT
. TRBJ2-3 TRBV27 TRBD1 CASSPSGTDADTQYF TGTGCCAGCAGTCCGTCCGGGACAGACGCAGATACGCAGTATTTT
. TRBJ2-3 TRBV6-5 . CASSYSFGTDTQYF TGTGCCAGCAGTTACTCCTTCGGCACAGATACGCAGTATTTT
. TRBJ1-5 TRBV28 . CASSDRIQPQHF TGTGCCAGCAGTGACAGAATTCAGCCCCAGCATTTT
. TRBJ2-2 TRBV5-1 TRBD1 CASSLSTGGTGELFF TGCGCCAGCAGCTTGTCGACAGGGGGCACCGGGGAGCTGTTTTTT
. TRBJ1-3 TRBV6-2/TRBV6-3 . CASSSFGSGNTIYF TGTGCCAGCAGTTCCTTCGGTTCTGGAAACACCATATATTTT
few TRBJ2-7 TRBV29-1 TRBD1 CSVKGQGASYEQYF TGCAGCGTGAAGGGACAGGGGGCTTCCTACGAGCAGTACTTC
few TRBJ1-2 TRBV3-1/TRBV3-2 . CASSQDGGDYGYTF TGTGCCAGCAGCCAAGATGGAGGTGACTATGGCTACACCTTC
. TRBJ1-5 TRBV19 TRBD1 CASSPVSGTAYQPQHF TGTGCCAGTAGTCCCGTTTCCGGGACAGCTTATCAGCCCCAGCATTTT
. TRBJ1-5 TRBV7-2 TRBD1 CASSLGATGRTGQPQHF TGTGCCAGCAGCTTAGGGGCGACAGGGCGAACAGGTCAGCCCCAGCATTTT
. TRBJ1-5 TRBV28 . CASRDSGAVQPQHF TGTGCCAGCAGAGACTCAGGGGCGGTTCAGCCCCAGCATTTT
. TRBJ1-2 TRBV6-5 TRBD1 CASSYSGQGAGGYTF TGTGCCAGCAGTTACTCAGGACAGGGGGCAGGTGGCTACACCTTC
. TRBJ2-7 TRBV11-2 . CASSLQAPDPYEQYF TGTGCCAGCAGCTTACAGGCCCCCGACCCCTACGAGCAGTACTTC
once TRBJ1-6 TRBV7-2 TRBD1 CASSSQGQGANSPLHF TGTGCCAGCAGCTCCCAGGGACAGGGAGCTAATTCACCCCTCCACTTT
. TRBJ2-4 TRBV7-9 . CASSELGEAKNIQYF TGTGCCAGCAGCGAACTCGGGGAGGCCAAAAACATTCAGTACTTC
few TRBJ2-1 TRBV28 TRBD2 CASSFLAGNEQFF TGTGCCAGCAGTTTTTTAGCGGGCAATGAGCAGTTCTTC
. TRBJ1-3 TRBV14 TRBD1 CASSQDEGAISGNTIYF TGTGCCAGCAGCCAAGACGAGGGGGCCATCTCTGGAAACACCATATATTTT
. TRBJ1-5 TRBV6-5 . CASSPLGGGNQPQHF TGTGCCAGCAGTCCCCTGGGGGGGGGTAATCAGCCCCAGCATTTT
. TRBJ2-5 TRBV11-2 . CASSLEGGRGAQYF TGTGCCAGCAGCTTAGAGGGGGGCAGGGGGGCCCAGTACTTC
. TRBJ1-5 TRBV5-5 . CASSLGSGEGQPQHF TGTGCCAGCAGCTTGGGTTCAGGGGAGGGTCAGCCCCAGCATTTT
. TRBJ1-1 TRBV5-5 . CASSLEEGRTEAFF TGTGCCAGCAGCTTGGAGGAGGGGAGAACTGAAGCTTTCTTT
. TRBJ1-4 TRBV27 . CASSSLSLATNEKLFF TGTGCCAGCAGTTCACTGAGCCTCGCAACTAATGAAAAACTGTTTTTT
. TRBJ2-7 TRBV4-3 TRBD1 CASSQEPYRDSSYEQYF TGCGCCAGCAGCCAAGAGCCCTACCGGGACAGCTCCTACGAGCAGTACTTC
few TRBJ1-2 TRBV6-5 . CASSYSTAEDGYTF TGTGCCAGCAGTTACTCGACGGCAGAGGATGGCTACACCTTC